These T cell receptor beta chains were read from a single sample in a study of T cell repertoires in cytomegalovirus infection. Their antigen targets remain unknown. TCRdb re-analysed the reads in MiXCR, keeping a single row per CDR3 protein. Here the sample spans fewer than 950,000 distinct CDR3 sequences, about 33% being singletons. Here the sequenced sample was cultured CD8+ T cells from PBMCs, taken from culture after CMV antigen stimulation. The source is a human donor in good health (CMV status not recorded). Some clones in this sample may be carry-over from other donors' samples. Each CDR3 is given with its conserved first and last residue. The D gene is left open where the match is weak. Clone size is stated in some rows and not others, as once, few, many or a class when expanded.

size | D | J | V | DNA | CDR3
few | NA | TRBJ2-5 | TRBV7-9 | TGTGCCAGCAGCACTGGACAGAACCAAGAGACCCAGTACTTC | CASSTGQNQETQYF
NA | NA | TRBJ1-2 | TRBV19 | TGTGCCAGTAGTATACGGGGGGCGACGGACCTCGACTATGGCTACACCTTC | CASSIRGATDLDYGYTF
NA | TRBD2 | TRBJ2-3 | TRBV4-1 | TGCGCCAGCAGCCAAGGACTAGCGGGGGGGGTGACGCAGTATTTT | CASSQGLAGGVTQYF
NA | NA | TRBJ2-3 | TRBV6-5 | TGTGCCAGCACTCCAGTTCACCCGGGGCGCACAGATACGCAGTATTTT | CASTPVHPGRTDTQYF
NA | NA | TRBJ2-3 | TRBV4-2 | TGTGCCAGCAGCCAAGATTCCCCCCCGGGAAGAACAGATACGCAGTATTTT | CASSQDSPPGRTDTQYF
few | TRBD1 | TRBJ1-2 | TRBV7-9 | TGTGCCAGCAGCTTACCGCCGGGACAGGGTTTATACGGCTACACCTTC | CASSLPPGQGLYGYTF
NA | NA | TRBJ2-1 | TRBV5-8 | TGTGCCAGCAGCTTGTCTGCCTCGCAGTTCTTC | CASSLSASQFF
many | NA | TRBJ1-1 | TRBV7-3 | TGTGCCAGCAGCTCCCACTTTGGGGGCGAAACTGAAGCTTTCTTT | CASSSHFGGETEAFF
NA | NA | TRBJ1-2 | TRBV29-1 | TGCAGCGTTGTGGGGGAAAGAGGTGGCTACACCTTC | CSVVGERGGYTF
NA | NA | TRBJ1-5 | TRBV12-3/TRBV12-4 | TGTGCCAGCAGTACCGGGACGGCAGTTGGCAATCCGCCCCAGCATTTT | CASSTGTAVGNPPQHF
few | NA | TRBJ1-1 | TRBV12-3/TRBV12-4 | TGTGCCAGCAGTTCCCCCGCGACAGTGGGGAACACTGAAGCTTTCTTT | CASSSPATVGNTEAFF
NA | NA | TRBJ1-1 | TRBV27 | TGTGCCAGCCGAGGGGAGAACAAGAGGGGAGCTTTCTTT | CASRGENKRGAFF
NA | NA | TRBJ1-1 | TRBV5-4 | TGTGCCAGCAGCTCCTCGAGGGGTGGGACTGAAGCTTTCTTT | CASSSSRGGTEAFF
few | TRBD1 | TRBJ1-2 | TRBV7-2 | TGTGCCAGCAGCTCGGGGACAGGGACCCATGGCTACACCTTC | CASSSGTGTHGYTF
NA | NA | TRBJ1-3 | TRBV28 | TGTGCCAGCAGTTTGCCAGCTTACGGAAACACCATATATTTT | CASSLPAYGNTIYF
NA | NA | TRBJ1-5 | TRBV20-1 | TGCAGTGCTAATAAACCTTTGGAGGTTGGGCCCCAGCATTTT | CSANKPLEVGPQHF
many | NA | TRBJ1-4 | TRBV6-1 | TGTGCCAGCAGTGAACCCGGGGGGGCATTCTCCAGGTTTAATGAAAAACTGTTTTTT | CASSEPGGAFSRFNEKLFF
many | NA | TRBJ2-7 | TRBV4-1 | TGCGCCAGCAGCCAACAGACTGCCTACGAGCAGTACTTC | CASSQQTAYEQYF
NA | NA | TRBJ2-1 | TRBV7-6 | TGTGTCAGCAGCTCCCAGGGAAATGAGCAGTTCTTC | CVSSSQGNEQFF
few | TRBD1 | TRBJ1-4 | TRBV6-6 | TGTGCCAGCAGTTACAGGACAGGGCATGAAAAACTGTTTTTT | CASSYRTGHEKLFF
few | NA | TRBJ2-2 | TRBV29-1 | TGCAGCGCTTCCGACAGCAACACCGGGGAGCTGTTTTTT | CSASDSNTGELFF
NA | TRBD2 | TRBJ2-5 | TRBV12-3/TRBV12-4 | TGTGCCAGCAGCAATAGCGGGGACTACCAAGAGACCCAGTACTTC | CASSNSGDYQETQYF
few | NA | TRBJ2-1 | TRBV7-7 | TGTGCTAGCAGCTTAATGGGGGTGGATGAGCAGTTCTTC | CASSLMGVDEQFF
few | NA | TRBJ1-3 | TRBV27 | TGTGCCAGCAGTTTATCTTACTTCTCTGGAAACACCATATATTTT | CASSLSYFSGNTIYF
NA | NA | TRBJ1-2 | TRBV4-1 | TGCGCCAGCAGCCAAGGGATAGGCCTTAACTATGGCTACACCTTC | CASSQGIGLNYGYTF
NA | TRBD1 | TRBJ1-4 | TRBV27 | TGTGCCAGCAGTTCCCTAGACAGGGGCCCAAATGAAAAACTGTTTTTT | CASSSLDRGPNEKLFF
few | TRBD2 | TRBJ2-5 | TRBV27 | TGTGCCAGCAGTCTTTCTAGCGGGGGGGCCCAAGAGACCCAGTACTTC | CASSLSSGGAQETQYF
few | NA | TRBJ1-5 | TRBV19 | TGTGCCAGTAGTATGGGGGCTGCCAATCAGCCCCAGCATTTT | CASSMGAANQPQHF
few | NA | TRBJ1-1 | TRBV27 | TGTGCCAGCATTTCCTTCCAGGGTATGGACACTGAAGCTTTCTTT | CASISFQGMDTEAFF
few | NA | TRBJ1-1 | TRBV19 | TGTGCCAGTAGTATACCGGACTCCCTGAACACTGAAGCTTTCTTT | CASSIPDSLNTEAFF
many | NA | TRBJ2-5 | TRBV7-7 | TGTGCTAGCAGCCCAGGGGGGGGTTTCGAGACCCAGTACTTC | CASSPGGGFETQYF
NA | TRBD1 | TRBJ1-1 | TRBV7-9 | TGTGCCAGCAGCTTCCCCTTTCCCGGGACAGGGGGAGTGATGGACACTGAAGCTTTCTTT | CASSFPFPGTGGVMDTEAFF
many | TRBD2 | TRBJ2-5 | TRBV7-6 | TGTGCCAGCAGCTACTCGGGGGGGCTCGAGACCCAGTACTTC | CASSYSGGLETQYF
NA | TRBD1 | TRBJ2-5 | TRBV7-9 | TGTGCCAGCAGCGGACCGGGACAGGGAAAAGAGACCCAGTACTTC | CASSGPGQGKETQYF
few | NA | TRBJ1-3 | TRBV7-8 | TGTGCCAGCAGCCCGCCCTCTTGGACAACTGGAAACACCATATATTTT | CASSPPSWTTGNTIYF
NA | TRBD1 | TRBJ2-1 | TRBV7-4 | TGTGCCAGCAGCGACCGAGTTTATGATCCTTTACTACGAACAGGGGAAACCCTCGATGAGCAGTTCTTC | CASSDRVYDPLLRTGETLDEQFF
once | NA | TRBJ2-2 | TRBV3-1 | TGTGCCAGCAGCCAACCCAGGGAAAACACCGGGGAGCTGTTTTTT | CASSQPRENTGELFF
NA | NA | TRBJ2-5 | TRBV28 | TGTGCCAGTCGTTCGGGGGGCCTCCAAGAGACCCAGTACTTC | CASRSGGLQETQYF
NA | NA | TRBJ2-2 | TRBV20-1 | TGCAGCACCCGGGACTACACCGGGGAGCTGTTTTTT | CSTRDYTGELFF